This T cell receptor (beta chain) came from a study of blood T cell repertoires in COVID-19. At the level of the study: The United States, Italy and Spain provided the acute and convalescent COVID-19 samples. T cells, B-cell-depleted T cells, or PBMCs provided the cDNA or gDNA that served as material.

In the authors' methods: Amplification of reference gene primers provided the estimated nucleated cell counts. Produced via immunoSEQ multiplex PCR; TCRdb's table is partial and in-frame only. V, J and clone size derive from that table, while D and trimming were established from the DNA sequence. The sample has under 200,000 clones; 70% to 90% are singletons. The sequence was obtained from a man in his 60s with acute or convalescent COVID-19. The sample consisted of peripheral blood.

In DNA, the CDR3 is TGTGCCAGCAGCTTGGTCGAGGACGAGCAGTACTTC. This sequence encodes CASSLVEDEQYF. This rearrangement joins TRBV7-6 to TRBJ2-7; D is uncertain. Germline V gene data show CDR1 as SGHVS and CDR2 as FNYEAQ. The CDR3 totals 12 residues. Between the trimmed V and J ends, which lost 3 bases and 5 bases, there was a span of 8 bases.